These T cell receptor beta chains were read from a single sample in a study of radiation and T cells in renal cell carcinoma. Assay: immunoSEQ multiplex PCR; the TCRdb copy retains only in-frame clones and omits some. The sample includes around 160,000 clones, 88% seen only once; the top ten take 3.5% to 5%. Sequenced here: blood, sampled from a patient whose treatment included radiotherapy and nephrectomy. These receptors came from a woman in her 70s with renal cell carcinoma. Both conserved end residues are part of each CDR3. D genes are given only for firm matches. The size entry is marked missing in some rows and otherwise reads once, few, many or a size class.

V,size,J,D,DNA,CDR3
TRBV28,few,TRBJ2-1,-,TGTGCCAGCAGTACCACAGGACGCAATGAGCAGTTCTTC,CASSTTGRNEQFF
TRBV14,-,TRBJ2-5,-,TGTGCCAGCAGCCAAGATTGGAGGGGGGGCCCCCTTCTGGAGACCCAGTACTTC,CASSQDWRGGPLLETQYF
TRBV5-1,-,TRBJ1-4,TRBD1,TGCGCCAGCAGCGGGGGACAGGGGTCGATTGAAAAACTGTTTTTT,CASSGGQGSIEKLFF
TRBV7-8,-,TRBJ2-3,TRBD2,TGTGCCAGCAGCTTAGCGGTTATAGGACTAGCGGGGCAAGATACGCAGTATTTT,CASSLAVIGLAGQDTQYF
TRBV10-3,-,TRBJ2-5,-,TGTGCCATCAGTGAGTCGACCGGGCTCAAGACCCAGTACTTC,CAISESTGLKTQYF
TRBV7-2,once,TRBJ2-7,-,TGTGCCAGCAGCCAAAACGGTCACTCCTACGAGCAGTACTTC,CASSQNGHSYEQYF
TRBV7-2,-,TRBJ2-7,-,TGTGCCAGCAGCCTAGATCCCGGGACGGACTCCTACGAGCAGTACTTC,CASSLDPGTDSYEQYF
TRBV19,few,TRBJ2-2,TRBD1,TGTGCCAGTAGTCTCAGGGGGCACACCGGGGAGCTGTTTTTT,CASSLRGHTGELFF
TRBV11-3,-,TRBJ2-1,-,TGTGCCAGCAGCTTATTTCTCCAGGGTGGGAATGAGCAGTTCTTC,CASSLFLQGGNEQFF
TRBV5-1,-,TRBJ1-5,-,TGCGCCAGCAGCTTGGCCGGGAGGAATCAGCCCCAGCATTTT,CASSLAGRNQPQHF
TRBV4-3,-,TRBJ1-6,-,TGCGCCAGCAGCCCAAGAGCTCCGACTGGGTCAGGTTCACCCCTCCACTTT,CASSPRAPTGSGSPLHF
TRBV2,-,TRBJ2-5,TRBD1,TGTGCCAGCAGTCGGGACAGCCAAGAGACCCAGTACTTC,CASSRDSQETQYF
TRBV5-4,-,TRBJ1-4,TRBD1,TGTGCCAGCAGCCCTGACAGGGGGCGTGAAAAACTGTTTTTT,CASSPDRGREKLFF
TRBV7-2,-,TRBJ2-2,TRBD2,TGTGCCAGCAGCCCCGACCCGGGACTAGGTCGCGGGGAGCTGTTTTTT,CASSPDPGLGRGELFF
TRBV30,-,TRBJ1-5,-,TGTGCCTGGACCCTAGGGCTCAATCAGCCCCAGCATTTT,CAWTLGLNQPQHF
TRBV11-3,-,TRBJ2-2,TRBD2,TGTGCCAGCAGCTCGGGACTAGCGGGGGGGCCGAACGGGGAGCTGTTTTTT,CASSSGLAGGPNGELFF
TRBV11-1,-,TRBJ1-1,TRBD1,TGTGCCAGCAGCTCGAAACGACAGGGGAGCACTGAAGCTTTCTTT,CASSSKRQGSTEAFF
TRBV4-3,once,TRBJ1-2,-,TGCGCCAGCAGCCAAGGGGCAGTAACCTATGGCTACACCTTC,CASSQGAVTYGYTF
TRBV9,-,TRBJ1-2,-,TGTGCCAGCAGCACAGGTGCTGGCTATGGCTACACCTTC,CASSTGAGYGYTF
TRBV27,-,TRBJ2-5,TRBD2,TGTGCCAGCAGCTACCTTAGCGGGGACGAGACCCAGTACTTC,CASSYLSGDETQYF
TRBV6-1,-,TRBJ2-5,-,TGTGCCAGCAGTGTTAAAGAGACCCAGTACTTC,CASSVKETQYF
TRBV5-6,-,TRBJ2-5,TRBD2,TGTGCCAGCAGCACCCTACTAGCGGGGGGGCTTGAGACCCAGTACTTC,CASSTLLAGGLETQYF
TRBV18,-,TRBJ1-2,-,TGTGCCAGCTCACCCCGCGGGGGGCTGAACTATGGCTACACCTTC,CASSPRGGLNYGYTF
TRBV7-6,few,TRBJ2-2,-,TGTGCCAGCAGCTTAGGGACCACTCAGCGGTTGAACACCGGGGAGCTGTTTTTT,CASSLGTTQRLNTGELFF
TRBV7-2,-,TRBJ2-2,-,TGTGCCAGCAGCTTAGCAGCCTTAGGGACCGGGGAGCTGTTTTTT,CASSLAALGTGELFF
TRBV4-3,-,TRBJ2-3,-,TGCGCCAGCAGCCAAGATTTAACGACAGATACGCAGTATTTT,CASSQDLTTDTQYF
TRBV19,-,TRBJ1-6,TRBD1,TGTGCCAGTAGCACCGGACAGGGAGGCGGTTCCTATAATTCACCCCTCCACTTT,CASSTGQGGGSYNSPLHF
TRBV5-1,-,TRBJ2-5,TRBD2,TGCGCCAGCAGCGTAAGGACTAGCGGGGGACGACAGGAGACCCAGTACTTC,CASSVRTSGGRQETQYF
TRBV5-1,-,TRBJ1-5,-,TGCGCCAGCAGGACGGACGAGGGGACCCAGCATTTT,CASRTDEGTQHF
TRBV5-1,-,TRBJ2-7,TRBD1,TGCGCCAGCAGAGTGGGAGGGACAGGGGTCTACGAGCAGTACTTC,CASRVGGTGVYEQYF
TRBV2,few,TRBJ1-1,TRBD1,TGTGCCAGCAGTGTCTCGAGGGACAGGGAAGCTTTCTTT,CASSVSRDREAFF
TRBV7-9,-,TRBJ2-3,-,TGTGCCAGCAGCCAGGGACCATTTAGCACAGATACGCAGTATTTT,CASSQGPFSTDTQYF